Listed below are T cell receptor beta chains from one sample, sequenced in a study of Ad26.COV2.S vaccination and SARS-CoV-2 variants. The protocol was immunoSEQ multiplex PCR, while the TCRdb copy is restricted to in-frame clones and leaves out a portion. The sample has approximately 420,000 clones, around nine tenths seen once. This sample comprised peripheral blood, obtained in a trial of Ad26.COV2.S vaccine versus placebo. The receptors derive from a person aged 18 to 59 who received the Ad26.COV2.S COVID-19 vaccine or a placebo. CDR3s include the opening cysteine and the closing phenylalanine or tryptophan. A D gene is named only where the DNA matches it firmly. Not all rows give a size; the values are once, few, many and, for expanded clones, a class.

D gene,clone size,V gene,J gene,CDR3 DNA,CDR3 protein
NA,NA,TRBV28,TRBJ2-2,TGTGCCAGCAGTTTCATTCTAGGTAACACCGGGGAGCTGTTTTTT,CASSFILGNTGELFF
NA,NA,TRBV30,TRBJ2-7,TGTGCCTGGAGCATCGGGGGCTACGAGCAGTACTTC,CAWSIGGYEQYF
NA,few,TRBV4-1,TRBJ1-5,TGCGCCAGCAGCCAGGAATTCAGGGGAGGTCAGCCCCAGCATTTT,CASSQEFRGGQPQHF
TRBD1,NA,TRBV28,TRBJ1-1,TGTGCCAGCAGTTTGGTTGGACAGGCCCGCGGAGCTTTCTTT,CASSLVGQARGAFF
NA,once,TRBV2,TRBJ2-5,TGTGCCAGCGTGGGGGCAGGGGAGACCCAGTACTTC,CASVGAGETQYF
NA,NA,TRBV5-6,TRBJ1-4,TGTGCCAGCAGTTCTCAACCTGGGTCCACGTCCGAAAAACTGTTTTTT,CASSSQPGSTSEKLFF
TRBD1,NA,TRBV29-1,TRBJ1-1,TGCAGCGTCCCCAACAGGGGGCAGGTCACTGAAGCTTTCTTT,CSVPNRGQVTEAFF
NA,NA,TRBV5-6,TRBJ1-5,TGTGCCAGCAGCTTGATAGATAACTGCAGGGTAAGTAATCAGCCCCAGCATTTT,CASSLIDNCRVSNQPQHF
NA,NA,TRBV7-2,TRBJ2-1,TGTGCCAGCAGCCCCTCCCGGACTGGCTACAATGAGCAGTTCTTC,CASSPSRTGYNEQFF
NA,NA,TRBV5-5,TRBJ2-5,TGTGCCAGCAGCCAGACAGACGAAGAGACCCAGTACTTC,CASSQTDEETQYF
TRBD1,NA,TRBV5-4,TRBJ1-2,TGTGCCAGCAGCTCGACAGGGAACTATGGCTACACCTTC,CASSSTGNYGYTF
NA,NA,TRBV6-2/TRBV6-3,TRBJ1-3,TGTGCCAGCAGTTACTCGGAGTTGCTCACTGGAAACACCATATATTTT,CASSYSELLTGNTIYF
TRBD1,NA,TRBV5-1,TRBJ2-2,TGCGCCAGCAGTAATCAGCACACAGGGGGCCTGAACACCGGGGAGCTGTTTTTT,CASSNQHTGGLNTGELFF
TRBD1,NA,TRBV6-5,TRBJ1-2,TGTGCCAGCAGGGGACAGCCTACAATCAACTATGGCTACACCTTC,CASRGQPTINYGYTF
NA,NA,TRBV5-1,TRBJ2-4,TGCGCCAGCAGCTTGGGCGGGGCAGGGAGTCCCTTTCAGTACTTC,CASSLGGAGSPFQYF
NA,few,TRBV4-1,TRBJ1-1,TGCGCCAGCAGCCTCGGATTCACTGAAGCTTTCTTT,CASSLGFTEAFF